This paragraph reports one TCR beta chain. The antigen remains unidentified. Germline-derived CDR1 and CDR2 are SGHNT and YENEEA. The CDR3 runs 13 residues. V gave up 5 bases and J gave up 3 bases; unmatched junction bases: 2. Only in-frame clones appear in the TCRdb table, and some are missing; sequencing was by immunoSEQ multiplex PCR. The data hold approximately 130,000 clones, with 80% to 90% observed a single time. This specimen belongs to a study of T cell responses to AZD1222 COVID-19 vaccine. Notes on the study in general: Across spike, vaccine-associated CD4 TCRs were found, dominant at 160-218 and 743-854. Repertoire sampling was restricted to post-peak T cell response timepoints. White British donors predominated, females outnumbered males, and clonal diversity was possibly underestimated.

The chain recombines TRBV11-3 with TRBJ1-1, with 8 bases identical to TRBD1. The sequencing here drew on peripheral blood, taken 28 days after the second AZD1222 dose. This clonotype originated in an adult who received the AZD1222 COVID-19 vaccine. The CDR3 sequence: CASSTQGDTEAFF. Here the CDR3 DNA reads TGTGCCAGCAGCACACAGGGGGACACTGAAGCTTTCTTT.